The clone carrying this T cell receptor beta chain has just a few counts. Its antigen is undetermined. The data were obtained in a study of blood T cells in healthy people across ages. Study observations and caveats: No conclusive comparison of naive versus antigen-experienced cells was possible with unsorted PBMCs.

It was with a sample-barcoded 5' primer and a J-beta primer mix that a second PCR of roughly 7 to 11 cycles was run. TCRdb redid the calling of the 5' RACE reads with MiXCR, one entry per CDR3 protein. The sample consists of about 1 million distinct CDR3 sequences, less than 50% of them appearing once. CDR3 length equals 14 residues. CDR1 and CDR2 from the germline V gene are MNHEY and SMNVEV (reference sequence). The V and J ends lost 1 base and 5 bases respectively, with 11 bases between them. Donor samples were obtained from healthy Caucasian individuals from Russia, aged about 6 to 100. The authors drew 8.5 to 10 milliliters of peripheral blood from each donor. Every sample had a minimum of 6.5 million PBMCs isolated.

This sequence originates from an older woman in good health. The chain is built from TRBV27 and TRBJ2-5; D might be TRBD2 (6 bases). The sequenced sample consisted of blood. CDR3 sequence reads: CASSLFGEVETQYF. CDR3 coding DNA: TGTGCCAGCAGTTTATTTGGGGAGGTGGAGACCCAGTACTTC.